The 22 T cell receptor beta chains reported below all come from one sample, sequenced in a study of blood T cell repertoires in COVID-19. Sequencing used immunoSEQ multiplex PCR; TCRdb keeps in-frame clones, though not all of them. The sample has about 220,000 clones; 82% are singletons. Sequenced: PBMCs or T cells enriched from blood (not recorded which). The receptor set was obtained from a woman in her sixties who had recovered from COVID-19.

This chain joins TRBV4-1 and TRBJ2-1, with TRBD2 identical over 8 bases. The CDR3 spans 14 residues. Looked up from germline, CDR1 is MGHRA and CDR2 is YSYEKL. J lost 4 bases, V lost 4 bases, and 3 bases had no gene match. The CDR3 protein is CASSPGTSYNEQFF. The CDR3 DNA is TGCGCCAGCAGCCCCGGGACTAGTTACAATGAGCAGTTCTTC.

The chain is built from TRBV13 and TRBJ1-2; 11 bases are shared with TRBD1. Germline trimming cut 3 bases from V and 4 bases from J; bases unmatched to any gene: 7. The CDR3 contains 16 residues. CDR1 is PRHDT, CDR2 FYEKMQ, per germline (reference sequence). The CDR3 coding sequence is TGTGCCAGCAGCTTTTATGGGACAGGGGGTTTCTATGGCTACACCTTC. It is translated as CASSFYGTGGFYGYTF.

V gene TRBV19 combines with J gene TRBJ1-6; 7 nucleotides match TRBD1. V gave up 5 bases and J gave up 7 bases; unmatched junction bases: 8. CDR3 size: 15 residues. Germline CDR1 reads LNHDA; CDR2 reads SQIVND (reference sequence). The CDR3 sequence: CASSLGDRRNSPLHF. In nucleotides, the CDR3 is TGTGCCAGTAGTCTCGGGGACAGAAGAAATTCACCCCTCCACTTT. The whole variable domain, filled in from reference TRBV19 and TRBJ1-6, reads DGGITQSPKYLFRKEGQNVTLSCEQNLNHDAMYWYRQDPGQGLRLIYYSQIVNDFQKGDIAEGYSVSREKKESFPLTVTSAQKNPTAFYLCASSLGDRRNSPLHFGNGTRLTVT.

The gene calls are TRBV11-3 and TRBJ2-3; 9 bases align to TRBD1. This CDR3 has 16 residues. CDR1 SGHNT and CDR2 YENEEA come from the germline V gene. The V gene end was trimmed by 2 bases and the J gene end by 2 bases; junction bases not matched to a gene: 5. The CDR3: CASSLSTGGYTDTQYF. CDR3 DNA: TGTGCCAGCAGCTTATCGACAGGGGGATACACAGATACGCAGTATTTT.

The V call is TRBV4-1, the J call TRBJ1-1; 8 bases match TRBD1. This CDR3 is built from 16 residues. The V and J ends lost 1 base and 4 bases, in that order; junction bases with no gene match: 8. Germline values: CDR1 MGHRA, CDR2 YSYEKL. The CDR3 DNA is TGCGCCAGCAGCCAAGTCTTCCGGACAGGGCTCACTGAAGCTTTCTTT. Translating it yields CASSQVFRTGLTEAFF.

V is TRBV20-1 and J is TRBJ2-1; D may be TRBD1 (7 bases). The ends were cut back, 3 bases at V and 3 bases at J, with 15 bases in the middle. The CDR3 contains 15 residues. Per the germline V gene, CDR1 is DFQATT and CDR2 is SNEGSKA (reference sequence). The CDR3 is CSASLSGGLYNEQFF. The CDR3, as DNA: TGCAGTGCTAGTTTATCAGGGGGACTCTACAATGAGCAGTTCTTC.

V usage is TRBV10-1 and J usage is TRBJ1-5, with a weak D call TRBD1 (5 bases). Germline V lookup: CDR1 WNHNN, CDR2 SYGVQD (reference sequence). This CDR3 has 13 amino acids. V lost 3 bases and J lost 2, with 5 bases in between. CDR3: CASSDRGNQPQHF. DNA of the CDR3: TGCGCCAGCAGTGACAGGGGCAATCAGCCCCAGCATTTT.

The chain carries TRBV19 and TRBJ1-1, with D hard to call. Germline CDR1 and CDR2: LNHDA and SQIVND (reference sequence). CDR3 length equals 14 residues. Trimming took 0 bases from V and 6 from J, leaving 11 bases between them. DNA for the CDR3: TGTGCCAGTAGTATAGAACCCGGGAGGGCTGAAGCTTTCTTT. Protein sequence: CASSIEPGRAEAFF.

This clone was observed a few times. The chain carries TRBV10-2 and TRBJ2-7; 8 bases are a match to TRBD1. The V gene's germline CDR1 is WSHSY and CDR2 SAAADI. Losses at the gene ends were 4 bases for V and 3 bases for J; bases not matched to a gene: 5. This CDR3 has 14 residues. The CDR3 sequence: CASSGDRGGYEQYF. The CDR3 DNA reads as TGCGCCAGCAGTGGAGACAGGGGAGGCTACGAGCAGTACTTC.

The rearrangement joins TRBV4-2 to TRBJ1-3, with 8 nucleotides matching TRBD1. J was trimmed by 1 base and V by 4 bases; bases with no gene match: 6. Germline V gives CDR1 LGHNA, CDR2 YNFKEQ. CDR3 size: 16 residues. The CDR3 DNA is TGTGCCAGCAGCCGCCTCGACAGGGGATCTGGAAACACCATATATTTT. Translating gives CASSRLDRGSGNTIYF.

The chain recombines TRBV30 with TRBJ1-1; TRBD1 matches at 7 bases. The J segment lost 7 bases and the V segment lost 0 bases, leaving 5 bases of the junction unmatched. From germline, CDR1 is GTSNPN and CDR2 SVGIG (reference sequence). The CDR3 length is 13 residues. The DNA for the CDR3 is TGTGCCTGGAGTGTAGGAGGGGGCAGTGAAGCTTTCTTT. It codes for CAWSVGGGSEAFF.

The chain is built from TRBV2 and TRBJ2-7; maybe TRBD1 (5 bases). Germline CDR1 is SNHLY and CDR2 is FYNNEI. Deletions cut 6 bases from V and 5 bases from J, with 23 bases between. The length of the CDR3 is 16 residues. The chain's CDR3 is CASSPRDQGPWNEQYF. In DNA, the CDR3 is TGTGCCAGCAGCCCTAGAGACCAGGGTCCCTGGAACGAGCAGTACTTC.

The rearrangement joins TRBV9 to TRBJ1-4; no firm D call. Germline V gene lookup returns CDR1 SGDLS and CDR2 YYNGEE. This CDR3 has 15 amino acids. Trimming stripped 0 bases from V and 3 bases from J, with 9 bases between. The CDR3 region is CASSVVVGANEKLFF. DNA for the CDR3: TGTGCCAGCAGCGTAGTTGTGGGAGCTAATGAAAAACTGTTTTTT.

This clone was picked up one time. CDR3 bases: TGTGCCATCAGTGAGGAGGCTAGCGGGAGTGGGCACATTCAGTACTTC. This codes for CAISEEASGSGHIQYF. The chain is built from TRBV10-3 and TRBJ2-4; 10 bases fit TRBD2. This CDR3 contains 16 residues. V lost 2 bases to trimming and J lost 8 bases; unmatched junction nucleotides: 9. The germline V gene has CDR1 ENHRY and CDR2 SYGVKD.

The chain has TRBV10-1 and TRBJ1-1, with 11 bases matching TRBD1. The germline V gene encodes CDR1 WNHNN and CDR2 SYGVQD (reference sequence). Trimming cost V 3 bases and J 6 bases; bases outside gene matches: 3. The CDR3 is 14 residues long. DNA of the CDR3: TGCGCCAGCAGTGAATGGACAGGGGGCTCTGAAGCTTTCTTT. Protein: CASSEWTGGSEAFF.

The CDR3 spells CASSLGLIGSDYGYTF. As DNA, the CDR3 is TGTGCCAGCAGCTTAGGTCTTATCGGGAGCGACTATGGCTACACCTTC. This chain joins TRBV7-8 and TRBJ1-2, with D hard to call. Trimming removed 1 base at V and 3 bases at J, with 15 bases between. The CDR3 has 16 residues. In germline, CDR1 is SGHVS, CDR2 FQNEAQ.

CDR3 in DNA: TGTGCCAGTAGTACTTGGACAGCATCTTATAGCAATCAGCCCCAGCATTTT. This translates into CASSTWTASYSNQPQHF. The V gene is TRBV19, the J gene TRBJ1-5; tentative D call: TRBD1 (6 bases). There are 17 residues in the CDR3. Trimming stripped 4 bases from V and 0 bases from J, with 16 bases between. Germline CDR1 and CDR2: LNHDA and SQIVND (reference sequence).

This clone has just one count. The CDR3 sequence is CSASPPGVGTEAFF. CDR3 sequence (DNA): TGCAGTGCTAGTCCCCCAGGGGTAGGCACTGAAGCTTTCTTT. The chain has TRBV20-1 and TRBJ1-1; perhaps TRBD1 as D (6 bases). The CDR3 extends over 14 amino acids. V dropped 3 bases and J dropped 4 bases, with 15 bases sitting between them. CDR1 is DFQATT and CDR2 is SNEGSKA in the germline V gene (reference sequence).

V usage is TRBV5-1 and J usage is TRBJ2-7; 16 bases agree with TRBD2. The length of the CDR3 is 18 residues. The germline V gene encodes CDR1 SGHRS and CDR2 YFSETQ. V was pared by 0 bases and J by 3 bases, with 6 bases of the junction left unmatched. CDR3 sequence (DNA): TGCGCCAGCAGCTTGGAGGGACTAGCGGGAGGGCCGAGCTACGAGCAGTACTTC. Residues: CASSLEGLAGGPSYEQYF.

V usage is TRBV9 and J usage is TRBJ2-5; no clear D. The length of the CDR3 is 11 residues. The germline V gene encodes CDR1 SGDLS and CDR2 YYNGEE. V gave up 5 bases and J gave up 4 bases, with 6 bases separating them. The chain's CDR3 is CASSSRETQYF. The CDR3 DNA sequence: TGTGCCAGCAGTAGTAGAGAGACCCAGTACTTC.

J is TRBJ1-6 and V is TRBV6-5, with D perhaps matching TRBD1 (6 bases). Germline lookup yields CDR1 MNHEY and CDR2 SVGAGI. This CDR3 contains 16 residues. V lost 2 bases to trimming and J lost 7 bases, with 15 bases between them. The CDR3 nucleotides read TGTGCCAGCAGTTACCCCCGAGGGGGGGAGAATTCACCCCTCCACTTT. Its protein is CASSYPRGGENSPLHF.

The rearrangement joins TRBV14 to TRBJ1-2; possibly TRBD1 for D (6 bases). From germline, CDR1 is SGHDN and CDR2 FVKESK. The CDR3 runs 14 residues. Deletions cut 2 bases from V and 5 bases from J, with 12 bases between. The CDR3 region is CASSQLDRLYGYTF. In DNA form, the CDR3 reads TGTGCCAGCAGCCAACTCGACAGGCTTTATGGCTACACCTTC.